These 19 T cell receptor beta chains were sequenced from one sample in a study of cytomegalovirus exposure and HLA in healthy donors (dated by TCRdb to about 2017). Library creation used the immunoSEQ multiplex PCR assay. A mixture of 60 forward primers for TCR Vbeta segments and 13 reverse primers for TCR Jbeta segments was used in the multiplex PCR. The table was pulled from immuneACCESS by TCRdb, which kept in-frame rearrangements only. Such tables lose some clones; where checked, under half of the loss comes from unresolved V genes, and the rest has no known cause. This sample holds approximately 110,000 clones; about 81% were observed only once. 0.95% to 1.4% of the sample is in the top ten clones. The sample comprised PBMCs. Receptor source: a woman in her thirties in good health and CMV-seronegative.

This rearrangement joins TRBV5-1 to TRBJ2-5, with 7 bases matching TRBD1. This CDR3 spans 14 amino acids. Germline CDR1 reads SGHRS; CDR2 reads YFSETQ. The V gene end was trimmed by 4 bases and the J gene end by 2 bases; junction bases not matched to a gene: 5. The CDR3 loop is CASSPGTAQETQYF. CDR3 DNA sequence: TGCGCCAGCAGCCCCGGGACAGCGCAAGAGACCCAGTACTTC.

The V gene is TRBV15, the J gene TRBJ1-4, with TRBD1 as a possible D gene (6 bases). CDR1 and CDR2 from the germline V gene are LNHNV and YYDKDF (reference sequence). V lost 0 bases and J 8 bases, leaving 13 bases between the germline ends. CDR3 length: 15 residues. The CDR3, as DNA: TGTGCCACCAGCAGAGATCCACAGGGCTTAGAAAAACTGTTTTTT. It specifies CATSRDPQGLEKLFF.

This clone came up a few times. The CDR3 DNA follows: TGTGCCAGCAGCGCCGCCGGACTAGCGGGGGCGGGGGCCCAGTACTTC. Encoded protein: CASSAAGLAGAGAQYF. The chain employs TRBV5-4 and TRBJ2-5; TRBD2 aligns across 13 bases. The germline V gene has CDR1 SGHNT and CDR2 YYREEE (reference sequence). This CDR3 is built from 16 residues. J was trimmed by 9 bases and V by 4 bases; bases with no gene match: 12.

CDR3 sequence: CASSQRTSGNEQFF. In DNA form, the CDR3 reads TGCGCCAGCAGCCAAAGGACTAGCGGAAATGAGCAGTTCTTC. The rearrangement joins TRBV5-1 to TRBJ2-1; TRBD2 matches at 10 bases. This CDR3 has 14 residues. J was trimmed by 7 bases and V by 4 bases; bases with no gene match: 5. CDR1 is SGHRS, CDR2 YFSETQ, per germline.

The genes are TRBV5-5 and TRBJ2-3, with 11 bases identical to TRBD2. Germline CDR1 reads SGHKS; CDR2 reads YYEKEE (reference sequence). The CDR3 extends over 16 amino acids. V gave up 2 bases and J gave up 3 bases; unmatched junction bases: 5. The CDR3 DNA is TGTGCCAGCAGCTTAAGACTAGCGGGGTTGACAGATACGCAGTATTTT. Protein product: CASSLRLAGLTDTQYF. The complete variable domain, with remaining parts taken from reference TRBV5-5 and TRBJ2-3, reads DAGVTQSPTHLIKTRGQQVTLRCSPISGHKSVSWYQQVLGQGPQFIFQYYEKEERGRGNFPDRFSARQFPNYSSELNVNALLLGDSALYLCASSLRLAGLTDTQYFGPGTRLTVL.

A single count supports this clone. This chain joins TRBV28 and TRBJ2-2, with 13 positions matching TRBD2. The CDR3 sequence is 18 residues long. Germline CDR1 is MDHEN and CDR2 is SYDVKM. Trimming removed 4 bases from V and 5 bases from J; junction bases left unmatched: 10. This chain's CDR3 is CASSWTSGSYIVTGELFF. The CDR3 DNA is TGTGCCAGCAGTTGGACTAGCGGGAGTTATATAGTGACCGGGGAGCTGTTTTTT.

The chain combines TRBV7-9 with TRBJ1-1, with D uncertain. V gave up 1 base and J gave up 3 bases, with 15 bases separating them. Germline CDR1 reads SEHNR; CDR2 reads FQNEAQ (reference sequence). The CDR3 consists of 16 residues. The CDR3 here is CASSLGRQGSDTEAFF. CDR3 nucleotide sequence: TGTGCCAGCAGCTTAGGACGGCAAGGTAGCGACACTGAAGCTTTCTTT.

The J gene is TRBJ2-5, the V gene TRBV7-9, with TRBD1 matching over 8 bases. The CDR3 is 16 residues long. Germline trimming cut 5 bases from V and 1 base from J; bases unmatched to any gene: 9. Germline CDR1 and CDR2: SEHNR and FQNEAQ (reference sequence). The DNA of the CDR3 is TGTGCCAGCAGCACAAGCCGACAGGGGAGCCAAGAGACCCAGTACTTC. Translating it yields CASSTSRQGSQETQYF.

The V gene is TRBV9, the J gene TRBJ2-3; D remains unclear. Deletions cut 0 bases from V and 2 bases from J, with 7 bases between. This CDR3 is 14 amino acids long. Germline loops: CDR1 SGDLS, CDR2 YYNGEE. CDR3 nucleotides: TGTGCCAGCAGCGTAGCTCCTATCACAGATACGCAGTATTTT. Its translation: CASSVAPITDTQYF.

This clone was observed a few times. The gene calls are TRBV2 and TRBJ1-2; D not certain. The ends were cut back, 11 bases at V and 5 bases at J, with 18 bases in the middle. The CDR3 has 13 amino acids. Germline CDR1 and CDR2: SNHLY and FYNNEI. CDR3 loop: CACAGSLVYGYTF. The CDR3 DNA reads TGTGCCTGTGCGGGATCTTTGGTTTATGGCTACACCTTC. The whole variable domain, filled in from reference TRBV2 and TRBJ1-2, reads EPEVTQTPSHQVTQMGQEVILRCVPISNHLYFYWYRQILGQKVEFLVSFYNNEISEKSEIFDDQFSVERPDGSNFTLKIRSTKLEDSAMYFCACAGSLVYGYTFGSGTRLTVV.

The V call is TRBV19, the J call TRBJ1-5, with 9 bases aligning to TRBD1. The CDR3 totals 15 residues. Trimming cost V 5 bases and J 5 bases; bases outside gene matches: 7. From germline, CDR1 is LNHDA and CDR2 SQIVND (reference sequence). The CDR3 loop reads CASSPRDRAYQPQHF. The CDR3, as DNA: TGTGCCAGTAGTCCCCGGGACAGGGCGTATCAGCCCCAGCATTTT.

This sequence joins TRBV5-6 and TRBJ2-5; a possible D gene is TRBD1 (5 bases). The CDR3 is 15 amino acids. Trimming left V 0 bases short and J 5 bases short, with 14 bases between. Per the germline V gene, CDR1 is SGHDT and CDR2 is YYEEEE. DNA of the CDR3: TGTGCCAGCAGCTTGGTAGGCGGACACGCGGAGACCCAGTACTTC. Its translation is CASSLVGGHAETQYF.

This chain uses TRBV7-3 with TRBJ1-1; D not resolved. CDR1 is SGHTA and CDR2 is FQGTGA in the germline V gene. This CDR3 contains 13 residues. Trimming left V 8 bases short and J 6 bases short, with 16 bases between. CDR3 coding DNA: TGTGCCAGCCGACCTAGGAACGGGGCTGAAGCTTTCTTT. It translates to CASRPRNGAEAFF.

The V and J genes are TRBV11-3 and TRBJ2-7, with D perhaps matching TRBD2 (6 bases). The germline V gene encodes CDR1 SGHNT and CDR2 YENEEA. V gave up 0 bases and J gave up 3 bases, with 12 bases separating them. The CDR3 is 15 amino acids. DNA of the CDR3: TGTGCCAGCAGCTTAGAGGGGGGACCCATCTACGAGCAGTACTTC. Its translation is CASSLEGGPIYEQYF. Combining the CDR3 with reference TRBV11-3 and TRBJ2-7 gives the whole variable domain EAGVVQSPRYKIIEKKQPVAFWCNPISGHNTLYWYLQNLGQGPELLIRYENEEAVDDSQLPKDRFSAERLKGVDSTLKIQPAELGDSAVYLCASSLEGGPIYEQYFGPGTRLTVT.

The chain couples TRBV5-1 to TRBJ1-6; 9 nucleotides match TRBD1. Unmatched junction bases numbered 2, after V lost 0 bases and J lost 10 bases. Per germline, CDR1 SGHRS and CDR2 YFSETQ. This CDR3 contains 14 residues. The CDR3 DNA sequence: TGCGCCAGCAGCTTGGGACAGGGGGAGTCACCCCTCCACTTT. Translated, it gives CASSLGQGESPLHF.

This chain links TRBV18 with TRBJ1-1; possibly TRBD1 for D (6 bases). V was trimmed by 6 bases and J by 4 bases, leaving 18 bases between them. Germline CDR1 and CDR2: KGHSH and LQKENI. The CDR3 is 15 amino acids. The CDR3 DNA reads TGTGCCAGCTCCCTCGGGGAGGGGGGTCGCACTGAAGCTTTCTTT. Its protein product is CASSLGEGGRTEAFF.

The chain has TRBV6-1 and TRBJ1-2; D unresolved. The V end lost 7 bases, the J end lost 4 bases, and 7 bases lay between the germline ends. The length of the CDR3 is 11 residues. The V gene's germline CDR1 is MNHNS and CDR2 SASEGT. CDR3 bases: TGTGCCAGCACTACGGTCTATGGCTACACCTTC. As protein: CASTTVYGYTF.

CDR3 nucleotide sequence: TGTGCCACCAGCCCCTGGACTAGCGGAGAGACCCAGTACTTC. Protein sequence: CATSPWTSGETQYF. The chain joins TRBV15 to TRBJ2-5; TRBD2 agrees at 10 bases. Per the germline V gene, CDR1 is LNHNV and CDR2 is YYDKDF (reference sequence). Trimming took 5 bases from V and 4 from J; bases not matched to a gene: 4. The CDR3 runs 14 residues.

The chain links TRBV6-5 to TRBJ1-5; the match to TRBD1 covers 11 bases. The CDR3 totals 14 residues. Germline V gene sequence: CDR1 MNHEY, CDR2 SVGAGI. V lost 6 bases to trimming and J lost 5 bases; unmatched junction nucleotides: 3. DNA of the CDR3: TGTGCCAGCAGGTCGGGACAGGGGGATCAGCCCCAGCATTTT. Its protein product is CASRSGQGDQPQHF.